This T cell receptor beta chain is drawn from a study of shared clonotypes between healthy human individuals. Sequencing used immunoSEQ multiplex PCR; TCRdb keeps in-frame clones, though not all of them. Among under 750,000 clones listed, approximately 77% were seen once. HIV-negative, healthy adults without recent acute infections or vaccinations were the donors. Comments on this clone: Distinct nucleotide sequences in the sample also encode this CDR3.

Germline V gene data show CDR1 as SNHLY and CDR2 as FYNNEI. The V and J ends lost 6 bases and 0 bases respectively, with 11 bases between them. The length of the CDR3 is 15 residues. Sequenced: memory CD4+ T cells sorted from blood. Subset: CD45RA-negative fraction. The chain combines TRBV2 with TRBJ1-4; D is perhaps TRBD1 (6 bases). This TCR derives from a woman aged 25 to 45 in good health. The CDR3 region has the DNA TGTGCCAGCAGGCGGACAGTTGCAACTAATGAAAAACTGTTTTTT. As protein: CASRRTVATNEKLFF.